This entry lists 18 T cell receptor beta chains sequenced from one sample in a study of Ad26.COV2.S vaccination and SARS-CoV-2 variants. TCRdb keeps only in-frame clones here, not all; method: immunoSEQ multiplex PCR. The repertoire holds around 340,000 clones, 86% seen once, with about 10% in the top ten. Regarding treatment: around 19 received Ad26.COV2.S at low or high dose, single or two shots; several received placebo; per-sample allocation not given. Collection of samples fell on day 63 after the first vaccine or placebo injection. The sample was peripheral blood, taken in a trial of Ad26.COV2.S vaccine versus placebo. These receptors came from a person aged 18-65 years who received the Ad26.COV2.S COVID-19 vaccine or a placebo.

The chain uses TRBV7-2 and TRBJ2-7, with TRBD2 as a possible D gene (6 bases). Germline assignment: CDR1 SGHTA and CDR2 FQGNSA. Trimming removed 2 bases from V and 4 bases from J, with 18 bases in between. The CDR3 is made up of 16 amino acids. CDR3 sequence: CASSLRPGTGDYEQYF. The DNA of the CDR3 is TGTGCCAGCAGCTTAAGGCCCGGGACTGGGGATTACGAGCAGTACTTC.

The CDR3 loop is CASSLFVTGVSNQPQHF. The DNA for the CDR3 is TGTGCCAGCAGTTTATTTGTGACAGGGGTAAGCAATCAGCCCCAGCATTTT. The chain is built from TRBV28 and TRBJ1-5; 8 bases line up with TRBD1. The J segment lost 1 base and the V segment lost 1 base, leaving 6 bases of the junction unmatched. The CDR3 totals 17 residues. Germline V gene data show CDR1 as MDHEN and CDR2 as SYDVKM.

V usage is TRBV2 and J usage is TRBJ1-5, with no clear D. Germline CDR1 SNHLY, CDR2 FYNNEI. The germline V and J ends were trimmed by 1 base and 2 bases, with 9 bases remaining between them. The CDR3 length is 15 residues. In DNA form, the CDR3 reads TGTGCCAGCAGTGAAGAGGGAGTGGGCAATCAGCCCCAGCATTTT. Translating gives CASSEEGVGNQPQHF.

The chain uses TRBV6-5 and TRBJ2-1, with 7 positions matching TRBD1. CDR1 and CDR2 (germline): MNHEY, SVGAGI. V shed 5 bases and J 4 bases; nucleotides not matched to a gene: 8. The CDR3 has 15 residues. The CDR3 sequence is CASSHRDSRYNEQFF. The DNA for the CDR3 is TGTGCCAGCAGTCACCGGGACAGCCGTTACAATGAGCAGTTCTTC.

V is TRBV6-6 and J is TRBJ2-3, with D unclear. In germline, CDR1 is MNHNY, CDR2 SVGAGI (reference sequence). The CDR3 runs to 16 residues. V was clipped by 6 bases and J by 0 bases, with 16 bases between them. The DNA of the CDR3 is TGTGCCAGCAGCTACGTTGTTTTTCCTAGCACAGATACGCAGTATTTT. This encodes CASSYVVFPSTDTQYF.

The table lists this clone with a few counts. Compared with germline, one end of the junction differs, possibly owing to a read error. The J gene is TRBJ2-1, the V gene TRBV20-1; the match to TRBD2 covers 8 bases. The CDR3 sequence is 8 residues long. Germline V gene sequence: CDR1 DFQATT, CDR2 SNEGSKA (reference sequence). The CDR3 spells CSAGRGVF. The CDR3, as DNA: TGCAGTGCTGGGCGGGGGGTCTTC.

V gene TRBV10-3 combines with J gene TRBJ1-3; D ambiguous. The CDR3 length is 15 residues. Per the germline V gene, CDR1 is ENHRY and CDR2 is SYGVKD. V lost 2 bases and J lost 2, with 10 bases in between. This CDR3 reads CAISEGLEAGNTIYF. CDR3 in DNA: TGTGCCATCAGTGAGGGCCTAGAAGCTGGAAACACCATATATTTT.

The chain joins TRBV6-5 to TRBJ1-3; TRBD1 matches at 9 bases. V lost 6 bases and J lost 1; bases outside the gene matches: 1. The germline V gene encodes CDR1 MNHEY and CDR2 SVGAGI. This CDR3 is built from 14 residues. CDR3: CASRDRGSGNTIYF. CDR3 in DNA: TGTGCCAGCAGGGACAGGGGTTCTGGAAACACCATATATTTT.

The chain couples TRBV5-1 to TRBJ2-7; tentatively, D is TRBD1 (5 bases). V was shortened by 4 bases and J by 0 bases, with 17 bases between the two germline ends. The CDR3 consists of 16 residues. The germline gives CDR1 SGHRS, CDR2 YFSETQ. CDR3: CASSPRQTTSSYEQYF. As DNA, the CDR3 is TGCGCCAGCAGCCCACGACAGACAACGAGCTCCTACGAGCAGTACTTC.

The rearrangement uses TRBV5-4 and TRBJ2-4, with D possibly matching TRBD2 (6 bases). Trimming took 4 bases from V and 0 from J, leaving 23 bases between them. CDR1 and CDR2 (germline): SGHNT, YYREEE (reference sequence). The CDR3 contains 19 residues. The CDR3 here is CASSRTEAGTALAKNIQYF. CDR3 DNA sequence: TGTGCCAGCAGCCGCACAGAAGCGGGCACAGCACTAGCCAAAAACATTCAGTACTTC. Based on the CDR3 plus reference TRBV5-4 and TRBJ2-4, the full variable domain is ETGVTQSPTHLIKTRGQQVTLRCSSQSGHNTVSWYQQALGQGPQFIFQYYREEENGRGNFPPRFSGLQFPNYSSELNVNALELDDSALYLCASSRTEAGTALAKNIQYFGAGTRLSVL.

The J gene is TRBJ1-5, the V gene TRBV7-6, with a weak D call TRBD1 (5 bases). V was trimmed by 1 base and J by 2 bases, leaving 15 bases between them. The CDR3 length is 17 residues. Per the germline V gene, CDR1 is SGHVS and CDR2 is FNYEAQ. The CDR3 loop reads CASSLGPAGFRNQPQHF. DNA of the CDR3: TGTGCCAGCAGCTTAGGTCCGGCAGGGTTTCGCAATCAGCCCCAGCATTTT.

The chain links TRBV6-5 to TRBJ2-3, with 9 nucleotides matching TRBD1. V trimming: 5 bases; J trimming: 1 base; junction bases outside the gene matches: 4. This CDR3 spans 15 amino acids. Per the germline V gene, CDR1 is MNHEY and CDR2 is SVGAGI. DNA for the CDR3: TGTGCCAGCAGTCCCTGGACAGGGGGCACAGATACGCAGTATTTT. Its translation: CASSPWTGGTDTQYF.

CDR3 nucleotide sequence: TGTGCCAGCAGCCAAGGGCAACCGGGGAGGACCGGGGAGCTGTTTTTT. Amino acids: CASSQGQPGRTGELFF. The J gene is TRBJ2-2, the V gene TRBV4-2; possible D gene TRBD2, 6 bases. V was pared by 1 base and J by 5 bases, with 14 bases between. This CDR3 contains 16 residues. Germline V gives CDR1 LGHNA, CDR2 YNFKEQ.

For the CDR3, the DNA is TGTGCCAGCAGCTTGGTGACAGGGGTCCACTACGAGCAGTACTTC. It yields the protein CASSLVTGVHYEQYF. V gene TRBV5-6 combines with J gene TRBJ2-7, with TRBD1 matching over 8 bases. The germline gives CDR1 SGHDT, CDR2 YYEEEE. The CDR3 loop spans 15 amino acids. The trim removed 0 bases at V and 3 bases at J, leaving 5 bases unmatched.

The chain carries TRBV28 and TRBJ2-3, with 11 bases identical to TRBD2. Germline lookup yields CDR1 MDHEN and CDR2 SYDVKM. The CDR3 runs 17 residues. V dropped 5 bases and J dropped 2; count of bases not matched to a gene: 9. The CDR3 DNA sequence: TGTGCCAGCAGTCCCGTGAGGACTAGCGGGTTCACAGATACGCAGTATTTT. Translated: CASSPVRTSGFTDTQYF.

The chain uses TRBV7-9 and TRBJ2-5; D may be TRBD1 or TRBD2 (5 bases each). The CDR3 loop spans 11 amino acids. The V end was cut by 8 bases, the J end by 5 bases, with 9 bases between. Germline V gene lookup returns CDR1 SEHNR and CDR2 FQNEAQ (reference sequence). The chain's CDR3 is CASSGAETQYF. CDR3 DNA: TGTGCCAGCTCCGGGGCCGAGACCCAGTACTTC.

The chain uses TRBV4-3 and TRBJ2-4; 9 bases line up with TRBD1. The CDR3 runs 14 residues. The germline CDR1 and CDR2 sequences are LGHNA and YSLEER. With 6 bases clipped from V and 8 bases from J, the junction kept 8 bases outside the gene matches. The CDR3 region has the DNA TGCGCCAGCAGTCAGACGGACAGGGGAGACATTCAGTACTTC. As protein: CASSQTDRGDIQYF.

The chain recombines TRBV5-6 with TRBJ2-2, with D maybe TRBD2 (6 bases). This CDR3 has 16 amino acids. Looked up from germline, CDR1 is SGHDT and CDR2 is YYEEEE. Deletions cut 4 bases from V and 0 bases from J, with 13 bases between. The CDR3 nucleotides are TGTGCCAGCAGCCGGGACTCACACCCGAACACCGGGGAGCTGTTTTTT. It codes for CASSRDSHPNTGELFF.